This TCR beta chain was found in a study of T cell responses to AZD1222 COVID-19 vaccine. The germline CDR1 and CDR2 sequences are SGHRS and YFSETQ. The CDR3 contains 15 residues. V was shortened by 3 bases and J by 1 base, with 14 bases between the two germline ends. TCRdb's table, derived via immunoSEQ multiplex PCR, lists solely in-frame clones and lacks some. The sample lists about 170,000 clones; 85% to 90% were seen once. This clone showed up just once. Its antigen is as yet unknown. Findings and limits, study-wide: Only after the peak T cell response were repertoires sampled. Females outnumbered males among donors, who were mostly white British; clonal diversity was possibly underestimated.

This chain uses TRBV5-1 with TRBJ2-7; tentatively, D is TRBD1 or TRBD2 (5 bases each). Sample: peripheral blood, taken on day 0 of AZD1222 vaccination. The TCR sequence derives from an adult in good health. In DNA, the CDR3 is TGCGCCAGCAGCTCTAACCGGGACGGATCCTACGAGCAGTACTTC. It codes for CASSSNRDGSYEQYF.